The 18 T cell receptor beta chains presented below share a single source sample, sequenced in a study of T cells in women clearing cervical HPV infection. Data came from immunoSEQ multiplex PCR; TCRdb stores just in-frame clones and leaves some out. The listing records about 30,000 clones. Sequencing was performed on blood buffy coat. The receptor source for this set is a woman between 18 and 70 years old with a cervical HPV16 infection that either progressed to CIN3+ or cleared (not recorded which).

Concerning this clone: The read ends 3 residues shy of where the CDR3 ends; the end is completed using the germline J gene. The V call is TRBV5-1, the J call TRBJ2-5, with 8 bases that match TRBD2. CDR3 length equals 15 residues. The ends lost 2 bases at V and 5 bases at J; junction bases unmatched: 8. Germline V gene lookup returns CDR1 SGHRS and CDR2 YFSETQ. This chain's CDR3 is CASSFGGGRGETQYF. Partial CDR3 DNA: TGCGCCAGCAGCTTCGGGGGGGGACGAGGGGAGACC.

Comment on this clone: Read sequence stops 3 residues before the CDR3 end, and the germline J gene provides the missing end. The chain couples TRBV6-2 or TRBV6-3 to TRBJ1-2, with D possibly being TRBD1 (5 bases). The germline V gene has CDR1 MNHEY and CDR2 SVGEGT. The CDR3 contains 11 residues. CDR3 bases read: TGTGCCAGCAGTTACAGGGGAGGC. It yields the protein CASSYRGG. The whole CDR3 reads CASSYRGGYTF.

Notes on this clone: The missing CDR3 end, 3 residues past where the read stops, is filled in from the germline J gene. J is TRBJ1-1 and V is TRBV5-1; D not resolved. This CDR3 has 11 residues. Germline CDR1 and CDR2: SGHRS and YFSETQ. V lost 6 bases to trimming and J lost 0 bases, with 3 bases between them. The DNA read from the CDR3 is TGCGCCAGCATCATGAACACTGAA. Translation gives CASIMNTE. The full CDR3 protein reads CASIMNTEAFF.

About this clone itself: The read ends 3 residues before the CDR3 terminus; that terminus is restored from the germline J gene. The chain couples TRBV5-1 to TRBJ2-6, with TRBD1 matching 11 bases. Per the germline V gene, CDR1 is SGHRS and CDR2 is YFSETQ. The trim removed 0 bases at V and 3 bases at J, leaving 5 bases unmatched. The CDR3 totals 18 residues. CDR3 DNA (partial): TGCGCCAGCAGCTTGGCTGGGACAGGGGGAAATGGGGCCAACGTC. It is translated as CASSLAGTGGNGANV. The entire CDR3 protein reads CASSLAGTGGNGANVLTF.

Remarks on this clone: The read gets to within 3 residues of the CDR3 end, and the germline J gene fills in the rest. The V gene is TRBV20-1, the J gene TRBJ1-1; 8 bases fit TRBD1. Germline trimming cut 5 bases from V and 1 base from J; bases unmatched to any gene: 3. CDR1 is DFQATT, CDR2 SNEGSKA, per germline (reference sequence). The CDR3 totals 13 residues. The covered CDR3 bases are TGCAGTGCTCCCGGGACAGGGAACACTGAA. This codes for CSAPGTGNTE. The CDR3, in full, reads CSAPGTGNTEAFF.

Concerning this clone itself: The read comes to an end 3 residues before the CDR3 does, leaving the germline J gene to fill in the end. The chain combines TRBV20-1 with TRBJ2-1; TRBD1 might be the D (6 bases). The V end lost 5 bases, the J end lost 6 bases, and 17 bases lay between the germline ends. CDR1 and CDR2 (germline): DFQATT, SNEGSKA (reference sequence). The length of the CDR3 is 14 residues. Partial CDR3 DNA: TGCAGTGCTTCCCGGACAGCGGTCGGCAATGAG. It translates to CSASRTAVGNE. The entire CDR3 reads CSASRTAVGNEQFF.

As concerns this clone: The read ends 3 residues before the CDR3 terminus; that terminus is restored from the germline J gene. This chain joins TRBV19 and TRBJ1-4; D gene ambiguous. Germline values: CDR1 LNHDA, CDR2 SQIVND (reference sequence). Between the trimmed V and J ends, which lost 3 bases and 5 bases, there was a span of 10 bases. The CDR3 sequence is 14 residues long. CDR3 amino acids: CASSISRINEKLFF. The sequenced part of the CDR3 DNA is TGTGCCAGTAGTATCTCCAGGATAAATGAAAAA.

Comments on this clone: The CDR3 end is not reached by the read, which stops 3 residues before it; the germline J gene fills it in. Other DNA sequences in the sample encode the same CDR3. The chain carries TRBV18 and TRBJ1-2; D remains unclear. The CDR3 length is 14 residues. The germline V gene encodes CDR1 KGHSH and CDR2 LQKENI. CDR3 region: CASSPPEGHNDYTF. CDR3 DNA, as far as it was read: TGTGCCAGCTCCCCCCCCGAGGGTCACAATGAC.

For this clone: The read gets to within 3 residues of the CDR3 end, and the germline J gene fills in the rest. The rearrangement uses TRBV20-1 and TRBJ1-5, with 7 bases fitting TRBD1. CDR1 is DFQATT, CDR2 SNEGSKA, per germline (reference sequence). J lost 0 bases, V lost 6 bases, and 14 bases had no gene match. The CDR3 consists of 17 residues. CDR3: CSANLIGTAYSNQPQHF. The sequenced part of the CDR3 DNA is TGCAGTGCCAACTTAATCGGGACAGCATATAGCAATCAGCCC.

In the case of this clone: The read stops 3 residues short of the end of the CDR3; the missing end is completed from the germline J gene. V is TRBV29-1 and J is TRBJ2-5, with 7 bases matching TRBD2. Germline V CDR1 and CDR2: SQVTM, ANQGSEA. J lost 2 bases, V lost 4 bases, and 7 bases had no gene match. This CDR3 is 14 amino acids long. Partial CDR3 DNA: TGCAGCGTTGTGCTCGGGGGGTCTCAAGAGACC. Translated, it gives CSVVLGGSQET. The whole CDR3 sequence is CSVVLGGSQETQYF.

A note on this clone: The read is 3 residues too short to cover the CDR3 end, so that end is filled in from the germline J gene. J is TRBJ2-7 and V is TRBV6-2 or TRBV6-3, with 8 bases that match TRBD1. V lost 6 bases and J lost 3; bases outside the gene matches: 4. CDR1 MNHEY and CDR2 SVGEGT come from the germline V gene. The length of the CDR3 is 13 residues. The part of the CDR3 DNA that was read is TGTGCCAGCAGCAAGACAGGGGACTACGAG. Its translation is CASSKTGDYE. The whole CDR3 is CASSKTGDYEQYF.

With regard to this clone: The junction shows a germline mismatch at one end, possibly a read error. The CDR3 goes on 3 residues after the read ends, and that part is filled in from the germline J gene. The V and J genes are TRBV4-2 and TRBJ2-2; 13 nucleotides match TRBD2. The CDR3 spans 17 residues. Looked up from germline, CDR1 is LGHNA and CDR2 is YNFKEQ. The CDR3 DNA, read in part, is TGCGCCAGCAGCCAAAGGACTAGCGGGAGAACAATCGGGGAG. It yields the protein CASSQRTSGRTIGE. The whole CDR3 is CASSQRTSGRTIGELFF.

Worth noting for this clone: One end of the junction is discordant with germline, which a read error may explain. The CDR3 end is not reached by the read, which stops 3 residues before it; the germline J gene fills it in. The chain carries TRBV7-7 and TRBJ1-1; weak D call: TRBD1 (6 bases). The germline CDR1 and CDR2 sequences are SSHAT and FNYEAQ (reference sequence). This CDR3 has 13 amino acids. The CDR3 loop reads CASSRDTNTEAFF. CDR3 bases read: TGTGCTAGCAGTAGGGACACGAACACTGAA.

Turning to this clone: The CDR3 extends 3 residues past the end of the read, so its final part is completed from the germline J gene. The chain links TRBV4-1 to TRBJ2-3, with 8 bases matching TRBD2. V lost 0 bases to trimming and J lost 5 bases; unmatched junction nucleotides: 7. CDR3 length equals 16 residues. Per the germline V gene, CDR1 is MGHRA and CDR2 is YSYEKL. This chain's CDR3 is CASSQDRAGVEDTQYF. The DNA read from the CDR3 is TGCGCCAGCAGCCAAGATCGAGCGGGAGTCGAAGATACG.

As for this clone: The CDR3 is cut off 3 residues early in the read; its end comes from the germline J gene. The chain carries TRBV20-1 and TRBJ2-7; 7 bases agree with TRBD2. Trimming at V came to 1 base and at J to 6 bases, leaving 9 bases not matched to a gene. Germline V gene data show CDR1 as DFQATT and CDR2 as SNEGSKA (reference sequence). The CDR3 loop spans 14 amino acids. The CDR3 bases that were read are TGCAGTGCTAGAGGCGGGAGCGGGAAAGGCGAG. Protein sequence: CSARGGSGKGE. The whole CDR3 sequence reads CSARGGSGKGEQYF.

As regards this clone: The read falls 3 residues short of the CDR3 end, and the missing part is taken from the germline J gene. This chain connects TRBV29-1 to TRBJ2-3; 9 positions agree with TRBD2. Germline-derived CDR1 and CDR2 are SQVTM and ANQGSEA. The length of the CDR3 is 13 residues. CDR3 DNA (partial): TGCAGCGTTGCGGGGGGCGGGGGGGAGACG. Amino acids: CSVAGGGGET. The entire CDR3 is CSVAGGGGETQYF.

Concerning this clone: The read ends 3 residues before the CDR3 terminus; that terminus is restored from the germline J gene. The rearrangement uses TRBV29-1 and TRBJ2-7; 7 bases align to TRBD2. Germline CDR1 is SQVTM and CDR2 is ANQGSEA. The V gene end was trimmed by 1 base and the J gene end by 2 bases; junction bases not matched to a gene: 5. The CDR3 has 14 residues. CDR3 amino acids: CSVEVGGGAYEQYF. The part of the CDR3 DNA that was read is TGCAGCGTTGAAGTGGGGGGAGGGGCCTACGAG.

Regarding this clone: The read halts 3 residues ahead of the CDR3 end, with the missing end drawn from the germline J gene. V usage is TRBV19 and J usage is TRBJ2-5, with 8 bases lining up with TRBD1. This CDR3 has 15 amino acids. V was clipped by 5 bases and J by 4 bases; unmatched bases: 9. Germline loops: CDR1 LNHDA, CDR2 SQIVND (reference sequence). The CDR3 loop reads CASSPGTGWGETQYF. The covered CDR3 bases are TGTGCCAGTAGTCCAGGGACAGGCTGGGGAGAGACC.